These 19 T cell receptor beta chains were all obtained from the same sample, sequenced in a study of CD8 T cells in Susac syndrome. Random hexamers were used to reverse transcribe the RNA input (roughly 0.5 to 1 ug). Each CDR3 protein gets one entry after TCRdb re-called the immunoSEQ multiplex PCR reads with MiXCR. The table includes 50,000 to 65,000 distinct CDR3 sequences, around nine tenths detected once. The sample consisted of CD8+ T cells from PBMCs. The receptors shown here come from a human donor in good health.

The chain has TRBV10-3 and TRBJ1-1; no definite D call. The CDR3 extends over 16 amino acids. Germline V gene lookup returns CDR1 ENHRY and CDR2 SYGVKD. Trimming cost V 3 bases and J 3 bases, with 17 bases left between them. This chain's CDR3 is CAISDDTLHGDTEAFF. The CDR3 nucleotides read TGTGCCATCAGTGACGACACACTGCATGGGGACACTGAAGCTTTCTTT.

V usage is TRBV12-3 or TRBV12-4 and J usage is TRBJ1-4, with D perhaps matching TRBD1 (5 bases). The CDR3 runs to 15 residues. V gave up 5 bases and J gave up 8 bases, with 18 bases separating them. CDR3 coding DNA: TGTGCCAGCAGTGGAGGGGCCGACAGAAGCGAAAAACTGTTTTTT. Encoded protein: CASSGGADRSEKLFF.

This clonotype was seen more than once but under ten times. CDR3 DNA sequence: TGTGCCAGCAGCCCCGAGGCGAGTTTCTACGAGCAGTACTTC. It specifies CASSPEASFYEQYF. The chain is built from TRBV7-6 and TRBJ2-7; D is ambiguous. The CDR3 spans 14 residues. The germline V and J ends were trimmed by 5 bases and 3 bases, with 14 bases remaining between them. Germline V gives CDR1 SGHVS, CDR2 FNYEAQ.

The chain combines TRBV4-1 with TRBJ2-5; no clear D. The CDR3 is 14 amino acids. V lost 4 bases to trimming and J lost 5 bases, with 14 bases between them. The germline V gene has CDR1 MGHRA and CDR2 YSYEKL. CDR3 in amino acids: CASSPPTERETQYF. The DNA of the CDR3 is TGCGCCAGCAGCCCCCCCACCGAAAGGGAGACCCAGTACTTC.

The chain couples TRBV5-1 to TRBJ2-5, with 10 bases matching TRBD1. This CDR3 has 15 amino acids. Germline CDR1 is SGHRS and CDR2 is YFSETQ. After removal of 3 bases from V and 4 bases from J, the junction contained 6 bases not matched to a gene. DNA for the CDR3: TGCGCCAGCAGCTGGAGGGACAGGGGAGGAGAGACCCAGTACTTC. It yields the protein CASSWRDRGGETQYF.

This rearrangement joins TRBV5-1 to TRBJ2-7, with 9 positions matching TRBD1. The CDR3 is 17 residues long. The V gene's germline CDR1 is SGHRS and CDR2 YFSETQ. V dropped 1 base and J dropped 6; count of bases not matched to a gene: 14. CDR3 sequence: CASSLSEGGGQGSEQYF. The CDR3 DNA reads TGCGCCAGCAGCTTGTCTGAAGGCGGGGGACAGGGATCCGAGCAGTACTTC.

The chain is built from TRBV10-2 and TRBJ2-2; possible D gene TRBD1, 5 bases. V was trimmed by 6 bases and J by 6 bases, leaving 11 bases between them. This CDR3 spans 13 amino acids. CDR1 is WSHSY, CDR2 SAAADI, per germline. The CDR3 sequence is CASRGEGAGELFF. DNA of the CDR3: TGCGCCAGCAGGGGCGAAGGGGCCGGGGAGCTGTTTTTT.

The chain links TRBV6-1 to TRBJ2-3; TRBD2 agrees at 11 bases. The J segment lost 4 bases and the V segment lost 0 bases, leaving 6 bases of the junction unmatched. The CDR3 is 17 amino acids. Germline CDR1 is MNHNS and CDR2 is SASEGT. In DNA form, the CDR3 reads TGTGCCAGCAGTGAAGCGGTAGCGGGGGGGCCGCCAGATACGCAGTATTTT. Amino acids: CASSEAVAGGPPDTQYF.

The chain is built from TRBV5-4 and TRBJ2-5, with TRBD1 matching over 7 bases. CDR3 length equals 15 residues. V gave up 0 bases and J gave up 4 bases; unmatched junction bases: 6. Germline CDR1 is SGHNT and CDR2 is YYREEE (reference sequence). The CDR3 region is CASSLAPGQTETQYF. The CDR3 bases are TGTGCCAGCAGCTTGGCGCCGGGACAGACAGAGACCCAGTACTTC.

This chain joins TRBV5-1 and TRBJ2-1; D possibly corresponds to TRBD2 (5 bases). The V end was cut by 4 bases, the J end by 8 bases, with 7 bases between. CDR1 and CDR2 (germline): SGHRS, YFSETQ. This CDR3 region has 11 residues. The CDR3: CASSPDYEQFF. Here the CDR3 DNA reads TGCGCCAGCAGCCCGGACTATGAGCAGTTCTTC.

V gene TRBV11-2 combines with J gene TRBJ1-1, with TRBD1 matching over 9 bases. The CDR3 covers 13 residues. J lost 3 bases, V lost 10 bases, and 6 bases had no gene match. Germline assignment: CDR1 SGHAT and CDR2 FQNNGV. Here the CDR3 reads CATGQGLHTEAFF. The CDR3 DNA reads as TGTGCCACGGGACAGGGACTGCACACTGAAGCTTTCTTT. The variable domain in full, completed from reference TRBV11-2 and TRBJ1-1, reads EAGVAQSPRYKIIEKRQSVAFWCNPISGHATLYWYQQILGQGPKLLIQFQNNGVVDDSQLPKDRFSAERLKGVDSTLKIQPAKLEDSAVYLCATGQGLHTEAFFGQGTRLTVV.

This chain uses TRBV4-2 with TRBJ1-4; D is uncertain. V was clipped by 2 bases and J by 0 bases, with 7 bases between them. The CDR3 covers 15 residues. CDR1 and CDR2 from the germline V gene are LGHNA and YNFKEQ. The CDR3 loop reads CASSQKPATNEKLFF. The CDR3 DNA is TGTGCCAGCAGCCAAAAACCTGCAACTAATGAAAAACTGTTTTTT.

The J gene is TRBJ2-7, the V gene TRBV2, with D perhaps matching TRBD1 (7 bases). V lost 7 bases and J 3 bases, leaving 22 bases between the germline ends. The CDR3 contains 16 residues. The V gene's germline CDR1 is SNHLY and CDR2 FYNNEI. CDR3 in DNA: TGTGCCAGCATGTTTCGGGAGCACCAGGGGGGCTACGAGCAGTACTTC. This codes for CASMFREHQGGYEQYF.

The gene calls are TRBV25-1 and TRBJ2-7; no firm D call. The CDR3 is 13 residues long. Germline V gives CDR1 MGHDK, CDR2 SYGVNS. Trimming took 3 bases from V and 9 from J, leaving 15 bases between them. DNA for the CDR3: TGTGCCAGCAGTGAGCGTGGACCCTCGGTGCAGTACTTC. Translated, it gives CASSERGPSVQYF.

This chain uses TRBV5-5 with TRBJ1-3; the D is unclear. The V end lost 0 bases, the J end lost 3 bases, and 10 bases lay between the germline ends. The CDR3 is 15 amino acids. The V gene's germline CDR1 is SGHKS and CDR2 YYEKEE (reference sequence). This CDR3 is CASSLGAGSGNTIYF. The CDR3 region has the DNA TGTGCCAGCAGCTTGGGAGCGGGCAGTGGAAACACCATATATTTT.

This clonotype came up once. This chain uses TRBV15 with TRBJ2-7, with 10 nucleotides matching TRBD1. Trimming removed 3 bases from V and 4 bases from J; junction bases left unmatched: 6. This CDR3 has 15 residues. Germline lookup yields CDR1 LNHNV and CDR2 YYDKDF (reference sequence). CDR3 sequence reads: CATSSGTGVGYEQYF. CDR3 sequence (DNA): TGTGCCACCAGCAGCGGGACAGGGGTAGGGTACGAGCAGTACTTC.

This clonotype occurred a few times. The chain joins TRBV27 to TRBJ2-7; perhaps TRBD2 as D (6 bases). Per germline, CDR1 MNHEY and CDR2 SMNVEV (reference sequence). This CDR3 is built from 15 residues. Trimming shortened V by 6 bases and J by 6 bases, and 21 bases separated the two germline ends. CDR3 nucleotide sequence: TGTGCCAGCAGCGGGAGAAGCGACGGGGGAGGCGAGCAGTACTTC. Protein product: CASSGRSDGGGEQYF.

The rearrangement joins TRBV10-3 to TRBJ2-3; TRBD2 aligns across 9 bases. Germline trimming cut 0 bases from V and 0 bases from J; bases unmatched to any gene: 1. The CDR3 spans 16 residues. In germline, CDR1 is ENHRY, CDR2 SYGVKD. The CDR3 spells CAISESLAGSTDTQYF. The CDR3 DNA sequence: TGTGCCATCAGTGAGTCCCTAGCGGGGAGCACAGATACGCAGTATTTT.

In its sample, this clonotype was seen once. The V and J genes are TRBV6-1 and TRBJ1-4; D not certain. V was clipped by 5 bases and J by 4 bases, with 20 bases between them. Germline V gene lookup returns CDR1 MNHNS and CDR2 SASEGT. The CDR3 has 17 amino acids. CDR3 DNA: TGTGCCAGCAGTCCCGACCAGCGCGAGTGGGGTAATGAAAAACTGTTTTTT. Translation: CASSPDQREWGNEKLFF.